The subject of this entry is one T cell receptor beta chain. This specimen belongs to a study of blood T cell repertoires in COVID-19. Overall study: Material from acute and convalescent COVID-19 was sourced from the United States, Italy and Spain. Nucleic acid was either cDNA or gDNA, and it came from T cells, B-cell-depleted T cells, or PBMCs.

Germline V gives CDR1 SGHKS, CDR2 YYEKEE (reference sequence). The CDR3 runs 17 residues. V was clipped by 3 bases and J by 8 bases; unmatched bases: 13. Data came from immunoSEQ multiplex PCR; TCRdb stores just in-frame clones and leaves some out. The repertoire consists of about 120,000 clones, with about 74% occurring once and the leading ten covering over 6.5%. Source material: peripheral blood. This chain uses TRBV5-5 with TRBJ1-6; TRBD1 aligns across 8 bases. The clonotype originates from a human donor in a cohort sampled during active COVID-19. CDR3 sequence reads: CASSSYRQGMSDSPLHF. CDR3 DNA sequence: TGTGCCAGCAGCTCCTACCGACAGGGGATGAGCGATTCACCCCTCCACTTT.